The 29 T cell receptor beta chains in this list originate from one sample, sequenced in a study of CD8 T cells in Susac syndrome. With random hexamers, reverse transcription was performed on about 0.5 to 1 ug of RNA. In TCRdb, the immunoSEQ multiplex PCR reads were re-called with MiXCR into one record per CDR3 protein. Of 400,000 to 550,000 distinct CDR3 sequences listed, approximately 85% are singletons. Sequencing was carried out using CD8+ T cells from PBMCs. All receptors come from a human donor with multiple sclerosis.

The chain is built from TRBV27 and TRBJ2-2; D call uncertain. V lost 6 bases and J 3 bases, leaving 8 bases between the germline ends. Germline CDR1 and CDR2: MNHEY and SMNVEV (reference sequence). The CDR3 extends over 13 amino acids. The CDR3 DNA is TGTGCCAGCAGCTCTTCTCACACCGGGGAGCTGTTTTTT. Encoded protein: CASSSSHTGELFF.

The CDR3 DNA reads as TGTGCCAGCAGTTTATCGTGGCAGATCAATCAGCCCCAGCATTTT. Protein: CASSLSWQINQPQHF. The chain joins TRBV27 to TRBJ1-5; no clear D gene. Deletions cut 0 bases from V and 3 bases from J, with 9 bases between. The CDR3 extends over 15 amino acids. CDR1 and CDR2 from the germline V gene are MNHEY and SMNVEV (reference sequence).

CDR3 sequence (DNA): TGTGCTAGTGGTTTACCTGCGGACAGGGTTGCAGATACGCAGTATTTT. The encoded protein is CASGLPADRVADTQYF. The chain is built from TRBV12-5 and TRBJ2-3; 8 nucleotides align to TRBD1. This CDR3 has 16 amino acids. Per the germline V gene, CDR1 is LGHNT and CDR2 is FRNRAP. With 3 bases clipped from V and 4 bases from J, the junction kept 9 bases outside the gene matches. Based on the CDR3 plus reference TRBV12-5 and TRBJ2-3, the full variable domain is DARVTQTPRHKVTEMGQEVTMRCQPILGHNTVFWYRQTMMQGLELLAYFRNRAPLDDSGMPKDRFSAEMPDATLATLKIQPSEPRDSAVYFCASGLPADRVADTQYFGPGTRLTVL.

The chain combines TRBV27 with TRBJ1-5; a possible D gene is TRBD1 (5 bases). Germline-derived CDR1 and CDR2 are MNHEY and SMNVEV (reference sequence). Trimming stripped 2 bases from V and 7 bases from J, with 12 bases between. CDR3 length: 14 residues. The chain's CDR3 is CASSLHGTGQPQHF. The CDR3 nucleotides are TGTGCCAGCAGTTTACATGGGACGGGGCAGCCCCAGCATTTT.

This chain links TRBV5-6 with TRBJ2-1; D is perhaps TRBD2 (8 bases). CDR1 is SGHDT, CDR2 YYEEEE, per germline. Trimming took 0 bases from V and 8 from J, leaving 15 bases between them. The CDR3 runs 15 residues. Written as DNA, the CDR3 is TGTGCCAGCAGCTTGGGTCGGGAGGGGGCCCATGAGCAGTTCTTC. This translates into CASSLGREGAHEQFF. Based on the CDR3 plus reference TRBV5-6 and TRBJ2-1, the full variable domain is DAGVTQSPTHLIKTRGQQVTLRCSPKSGHDTVSWYQQALGQGPQFIFQYYEEEERQRGNFPDRFSGHQFPNYSSELNVNALLLGDSALYLCASSLGREGAHEQFFGPGTRLTVL.

This clonotype was seen a single time. V is TRBV12-3 or TRBV12-4 and J is TRBJ1-2, with D possibly matching TRBD1 (6 bases). V lost 2 bases and J lost 6, with 13 bases in between. The CDR3 consists of 14 residues. CDR3 residues: CASSLLGAGHGYTF. For the CDR3, the DNA is TGTGCCAGCAGTTTATTGGGGGCGGGACATGGCTACACCTTC.

The chain uses TRBV2 and TRBJ2-7; D is tentatively TRBD1 or TRBD2 (5 bases each). Per germline, CDR1 SNHLY and CDR2 FYNNEI. This CDR3 contains 15 residues. Trimming pared 4 bases from V and 3 bases from J, leaving 16 bases between. The CDR3 sequence: CASSGGDGTFYEQYF. CDR3 coding DNA: TGTGCCAGCAGTGGAGGGGACGGAACATTCTACGAGCAGTACTTC.

The rearrangement uses TRBV6-6 and TRBJ1-1; D call uncertain. V lost 9 bases and J lost 0, with 20 bases in between. Germline V gene data show CDR1 as MNHNY and CDR2 as SVGAGI (reference sequence). The CDR3 sequence is 16 residues long. The CDR3: CASTYTSEALNTEAFF. For the CDR3, the DNA is TGTGCCAGTACCTACACCTCGGAGGCCTTGAACACTGAAGCTTTCTTT.

This clonotype was counted a single time. V is TRBV5-5 and J is TRBJ2-5; D uncertain. Germline CDR1 is SGHKS and CDR2 is YYEKEE (reference sequence). Trimming pared 4 bases from V and 5 bases from J, leaving 12 bases between. The length of the CDR3 is 13 residues. The CDR3 reads CASSIRVWETQYF. The CDR3 DNA reads TGTGCCAGCAGCATTAGGGTATGGGAGACCCAGTACTTC.

The chain combines TRBV29-1 with TRBJ2-1; TRBD1 or TRBD2 may be the D gene (6 bases each). V was cut by 6 bases and J by 2 bases, with 17 bases left in between. There are 15 residues in the CDR3. Germline V gives CDR1 SQVTM, CDR2 ANQGSEA. CDR3 sequence (DNA): TGCAGCGTCCCCAGGGGCGGGATGACCTACAATGAGCAGTTCTTC. As protein: CSVPRGGMTYNEQFF.

CDR3 DNA: TGTGCCTGGAGTCCGATAGGTTTGGGCGAGCAGTACTTC. It translates to CAWSPIGLGEQYF. This chain connects TRBV30 to TRBJ2-7; no clear D. This CDR3 region has 13 residues. Deletions cut 2 bases from V and 6 bases from J, with 14 bases between. Germline V gene data show CDR1 as GTSNPN and CDR2 as SVGIG (reference sequence).

The chain uses TRBV28 and TRBJ2-3; unclear D gene. Germline CDR1 and CDR2: MDHEN and SYDVKM. The CDR3 length is 14 residues. Trimming left V 6 bases short and J 2 bases short, with 12 bases between. The CDR3 region is CASSPKAVTDTQYF. CDR3 DNA: TGTGCCAGCAGCCCTAAAGCTGTCACAGATACGCAGTATTTT.

The chain recombines TRBV27 with TRBJ2-3; weak D call: TRBD1 (6 bases). CDR1 is MNHEY, CDR2 SMNVEV, per germline (reference sequence). V lost 8 bases, J lost 0 bases, and 21 bases lay in between. The CDR3 has 17 amino acids. CDR3 in amino acids: CASFPPGAQTSTDTQYF. CDR3 nucleotide sequence: TGTGCCAGCTTCCCACCAGGGGCGCAGACTAGCACAGATACGCAGTATTTT.

The J gene is TRBJ2-2, the V gene TRBV7-4; D is ambiguous. Trimming cost V 5 bases and J 2 bases, with 15 bases left between them. The germline V gene encodes CDR1 SGHVT and CDR2 SQSDAQ. The CDR3 consists of 16 residues. The CDR3 DNA reads TGTGCCAGCAGCCCCCCCCATACTTTAAACACCGGGGAGCTGTTTTTT. This encodes CASSPPHTLNTGELFF.

The chain employs TRBV29-1 and TRBJ1-3, with no clear D. Germline assignment: CDR1 SQVTM and CDR2 ANQGSEA. The V and J ends lost 2 bases and 1 base respectively, with 12 bases between them. The CDR3 extends over 15 amino acids. Here the CDR3 DNA reads TGCAGCGTTGAATCTTTACCGCCATCTGGAAACACCATATATTTT. It is translated as CSVESLPPSGNTIYF.

This chain joins TRBV2 and TRBJ2-3; the match to TRBD1 covers 9 bases. The CDR3 sequence is 16 residues long. With 1 base clipped from V and 6 bases from J, the junction kept 8 bases outside the gene matches. The germline gives CDR1 SNHLY, CDR2 FYNNEI. The CDR3: CASSEGTGAFMDTQYF. The CDR3 DNA sequence: TGTGCCAGCAGTGAAGGGACAGGGGCTTTTATGGATACGCAGTATTTT.

This rearrangement joins TRBV12-3 or TRBV12-4 to TRBJ1-2; D might be TRBD1 (6 bases). V was trimmed by 6 bases and J by 8 bases, leaving 19 bases between them. The CDR3 length is 14 residues. CDR3 bases: TGTGCCAGCAGCCACTACAGGGACCCCTTAGGCTACACCTTC. This gives the protein CASSHYRDPLGYTF.

V is TRBV7-9 and J is TRBJ2-1; the D is unclear. In germline, CDR1 is SEHNR, CDR2 FQNEAQ (reference sequence). The CDR3 is made up of 14 amino acids. Deletions cut 5 bases from V and 5 bases from J, with 13 bases between. CDR3 region: CASSLQLAHNEQFF. The CDR3, as DNA: TGTGCCAGCAGCCTACAATTAGCCCACAATGAGCAGTTCTTC.

This chain joins TRBV4-1 and TRBJ1-2, with D possibly TRBD1 on 5 matching bases. This CDR3 has 14 residues. The germline V gene has CDR1 MGHRA and CDR2 YSYEKL. The germline V and J ends were trimmed by 4 bases and 4 bases, with 13 bases remaining between them. This chain's CDR3 is CASSPTPQGYGYTF. The CDR3 DNA sequence: TGCGCCAGCAGCCCGACACCCCAGGGCTATGGCTACACCTTC.

In DNA form, the CDR3 reads TGCGCCAGCAGCAAACAGGGGGCGAGAACTGAAGCTTTCTTT. Protein product: CASSKQGARTEAFF. The chain uses TRBV5-1 and TRBJ1-1, with 9 bases that match TRBD1. The CDR3 runs 14 residues. V was pared by 4 bases and J by 5 bases, with 6 bases of the junction left unmatched. CDR1 SGHRS and CDR2 YFSETQ come from the germline V gene.

The chain is built from TRBV4-1 and TRBJ2-5; D is tentatively TRBD1 or TRBD2 (5 bases each). This CDR3 contains 15 residues. The V end was cut by 0 bases, the J end by 5 bases, with 13 bases between. Per the germline V gene, CDR1 is MGHRA and CDR2 is YSYEKL. In DNA, the CDR3 is TGCGCCAGCAGCCAAGATCCGGGGCCGGGGGAGACCCAGTACTTC. Translated: CASSQDPGPGETQYF.

The rearrangement links TRBV27 to TRBJ2-1, with D perhaps TRBD2 (6 bases). V shed 6 bases and J shed 0 bases, with 9 bases lying between them. The CDR3 loop spans 14 amino acids. The germline CDR1 and CDR2 sequences are MNHEY and SMNVEV (reference sequence). CDR3 DNA sequence: TGTGCCAGCAGAACGGACTACTCCTACAATGAGCAGTTCTTC. Translating gives CASRTDYSYNEQFF.

The CDR3 is CSARDSRDRTTSYNEQFF. Written as DNA, the CDR3 is TGCAGTGCTAGAGATAGTAGGGACAGAACGACCTCCTACAATGAGCAGTTCTTC. The chain joins TRBV20-1 to TRBJ2-1; 7 bases agree with TRBD1. V lost 0 bases to trimming and J lost 0 bases; unmatched junction nucleotides: 11. The CDR3 extends over 18 amino acids. Germline CDR1 DFQATT, CDR2 SNEGSKA (reference sequence).

The chain carries TRBV4-1 and TRBJ1-5, with D unclear. The V gene's germline CDR1 is MGHRA and CDR2 YSYEKL. Trimming took off 3 bases at V and 5 bases at J, with 11 bases between the two ends. The CDR3 consists of 14 residues. CDR3 loop: CASSQGAGHQPQHF. The CDR3 DNA reads as TGCGCCAGCAGCCAGGGCGCTGGTCATCAGCCCCAGCATTTT.

This clonotype was counted a single time. V is TRBV20-1 and J is TRBJ1-1; maybe TRBD1 (6 bases). The length of the CDR3 is 15 residues. Germline V gene sequence: CDR1 DFQATT, CDR2 SNEGSKA (reference sequence). V was trimmed by 0 bases and J by 7 bases, leaving 18 bases between them. The CDR3: CSARDERETGLEAFF. CDR3 sequence (DNA): TGCAGTGCTAGAGATGAACGAGAGACAGGACTTGAAGCTTTCTTT.

This chain joins TRBV10-3 and TRBJ2-3, with D possibly being TRBD2 (6 bases). With 2 bases removed from V and 1 base from J, the gap between germline ends came to 19 bases. CDR3 length: 18 residues. Germline V lookup: CDR1 ENHRY, CDR2 SYGVKD. CDR3 nucleotide sequence: TGTGCCATCAGTGAGAAATTCGGGGACTTTCAACGCACAGATACGCAGTATTTT. Its protein is CAISEKFGDFQRTDTQYF.

V gene TRBV20-1 combines with J gene TRBJ2-7; 7 nucleotides agree with TRBD2. Trimming removed 3 bases from V and 4 bases from J; junction bases left unmatched: 9. CDR1 and CDR2 from the germline V gene are DFQATT and SNEGSKA (reference sequence). The CDR3 is 14 amino acids. In DNA form, the CDR3 reads TGCAGTGCTAGCGGTGCGCGGGAGCCGTACGAGCAGTACTTC. The encoded protein is CSASGAREPYEQYF.

The chain couples TRBV6-5 to TRBJ2-1; D might be TRBD2 (5 bases). Looked up from germline, CDR1 is MNHEY and CDR2 is SVGAGI. Trimming took off 9 bases at V and 3 bases at J, with 12 bases between the two ends. The length of the CDR3 is 13 residues. This CDR3 is CARRPGIYNEQFF. The CDR3, as DNA: TGTGCCAGGAGACCCGGGATCTACAATGAGCAGTTCTTC.

The V gene is TRBV6-1, the J gene TRBJ1-5; D is perhaps TRBD1 (6 bases). Germline CDR1 MNHNS, CDR2 SASEGT. V shed 1 base and J shed 0 bases, with 7 bases lying between them. The CDR3 contains 15 residues. The CDR3 region has the DNA TGTGCCAGCAGTGAAGGACAGGATAGCAATCAGCCCCAGCATTTT. Protein sequence: CASSEGQDSNQPQHF.